This entry describes one T cell receptor beta chain. One junction end does not reproduce the germline sequence, and a read error may be involved. The sample is drawn from a study of CD8 T cells in Susac syndrome. Germline V lookup: CDR1 SGHTA, CDR2 FQGNSA. The CDR3 has 15 amino acids. RNA totalling about 0.45 to 1 ug underwent reverse transcription with random hexamers. Across 54 Vbeta and 13 Jbeta, immunoSEQ multiplex PCR amplified TCR beta CDR3. TCRdb recomputed calls from the immunoSEQ multiplex PCR reads with MiXCR, one row per CDR3 protein. The sample contains roughly 140,000 distinct CDR3 sequences, about 95% of which appear only once.

The chain recombines TRBV7-2 with TRBJ2-5, with 8 bases identical to TRBD2. The sequencing input was CD4+ T cells from PBMCs. This sequence originates from a human donor with Susac syndrome. CDR3 sequence: CASSLASSGQGTQYF. Written as DNA, the CDR3 is TGTGCCAGCAGCTTAGCGTCTAGCGGGCAAGGGACCCAGTACTTC.